The 21 T cell receptor beta chains listed next were all sequenced from one sample in a study of blood T cell repertoires in COVID-19. The protocol was immunoSEQ multiplex PCR, while the TCRdb copy is restricted to in-frame clones and leaves out a portion. Altogether under 350,000 clones are present, 75% to 95% being singletons, with the ten largest covering 6.5% to 8%. Sequencing input: peripheral blood. These TCRs come from a woman aged 25 to 45 with COVID-19, enrolled during active disease.

This chain uses TRBV28 with TRBJ2-6; tentative D call: TRBD2 (7 bases). The germline gives CDR1 MDHEN, CDR2 SYDVKM. V was shortened by 3 bases and J by 1 base, with 10 bases between the two germline ends. The CDR3 runs 16 residues. CDR3 loop: CASSFGGLSGANVLTF. CDR3 sequence (DNA): TGTGCCAGCAGTTTCGGGGGGCTTTCTGGGGCCAACGTCCTGACTTTC.

The chain links TRBV9 to TRBJ1-3; TRBD1 is a possible D gene (5 bases). Germline assignment: CDR1 SGDLS and CDR2 YYNGEE. Trimming removed 3 bases from V and 0 bases from J, with 13 bases in between. The CDR3 loop spans 16 amino acids. CDR3 sequence: CASSAGTGSSGNTIYF. DNA of the CDR3: TGTGCCAGCAGCGCCGGGACTGGGAGCTCTGGAAACACCATATATTTT.

The chain joins TRBV6-5 to TRBJ1-1; 8 bases are shared with TRBD1. CDR1 is MNHEY, CDR2 SVGAGI, per germline. Unmatched junction bases numbered 6, after V lost 5 bases and J lost 7 bases. The CDR3 contains 13 residues. The DNA for the CDR3 is TGTGCCAGCAGTCCTACAGGGGGTCTTGAAGCTTTCTTT. It encodes CASSPTGGLEAFF.

Details on this clone: The sample has other DNA sequences that encode this CDR3 too. The gene calls are TRBV29-1 and TRBJ2-7; no clear D. Deletions cut 5 bases from V and 0 bases from J, with 5 bases between. Germline V gene sequence: CDR1 SQVTM, CDR2 ANQGSEA. The CDR3 is 11 amino acids. This CDR3 is CSVKRSYEQYF. In nucleotides, the CDR3 is TGCAGCGTTAAGCGCTCCTACGAGCAGTACTTC.

The CDR3 bases are TGCGCCAGCAGTGAATACAGGGGGCCCCAAGAGACCCAGTACTTC. It yields the protein CASSEYRGPQETQYF. V gene TRBV10-1 combines with J gene TRBJ2-5; TRBD1 matches 9 bases. The CDR3 sequence is 15 residues long. Trimming took 3 bases from V and 1 from J; bases not matched to a gene: 3. Germline lookup yields CDR1 WNHNN and CDR2 SYGVQD (reference sequence).

The chain links TRBV21-1 to TRBJ2-7; the table's D call, TRBD2, was not checked against the DNA. TRBV21-1 is deemed a pseudogene. The length of the CDR3 is 15 residues. CDR3 loop: CASSRPLAGGDEQYF. The CDR3 DNA sequence: TGTGCCAGCAGCAGACCACTAGCGGGAGGTGACGAGCAGTACTTC.

The sample holds one count of this clone. The V gene is TRBV27, the J gene TRBJ2-3; 7 bases are a match to TRBD2. The CDR3 sequence is 18 residues long. V shed 0 bases, J shed 2 bases, and the junction held 11 bases outside the gene matches. In germline, CDR1 is MNHEY, CDR2 SMNVEV (reference sequence). The CDR3 region is CASSLSGGNGGTTDTQYF. The CDR3 nucleotides read TGTGCCAGCAGTTTATCGGGGGGGAACGGCGGGACCACAGATACGCAGTATTTT.

The chain is built from TRBV23-1 and TRBJ2-3; TRBD2 matches 12 bases. TRBV23-1 has ORF status, its function being uncertain. The CDR3 runs 16 residues. The V and J ends lost 7 bases and 5 bases, in that order; junction bases with no gene match: 10. CDR3 residues: CASTLLAGGRGDTQYF. CDR3 sequence (DNA): TGCGCCAGCACTCTTCTAGCGGGAGGGAGGGGAGATACGCAGTATTTT.

The rearrangement links TRBV7-2 to TRBJ2-7, with 7 bases aligning to TRBD2. Germline CDR1 and CDR2: SGHTA and FQGNSA. J gave up 0 bases and V 5 bases, and 13 bases lay outside the gene matches. The CDR3 is made up of 17 amino acids. The chain's CDR3 is CASSLTHSGWSSYEQYF. CDR3 coding DNA: TGTGCCAGCAGCCTTACCCATAGCGGGTGGAGCTCCTACGAGCAGTACTTC.

This clone showed up just a few times. This chain links TRBV6-5 with TRBJ1-6; possible D gene TRBD1, 5 bases. Germline lookup yields CDR1 MNHEY and CDR2 SVGAGI. The CDR3 contains 14 residues. Trimming took off 6 bases at V and 8 bases at J, with 14 bases between the two ends. The CDR3 DNA follows: TGTGCCAGCAGATTACAGGTTGGGGATTCACCCCTCCACTTT. This encodes CASRLQVGDSPLHF.

This clone appeared once. The V gene is TRBV11-1, the J gene TRBJ2-1, with 8 bases fitting TRBD2. Looked up from germline, CDR1 is SGHAT and CDR2 is FQDESV (reference sequence). The junction had 10 bases not matched to a gene; V was cut back by 5 bases and J by 10 bases. The CDR3 loop spans 14 amino acids. The chain's CDR3 is CASSQTSGIEEQFF. The CDR3 DNA sequence: TGTGCCAGCAGCCAAACTAGCGGCATTGAAGAGCAGTTCTTC. The full variable domain, in which reference TRBV11-1 and TRBJ2-1 provide the parts outside the CDR3, is EAEVAQSPRYKITEKSQAVAFWCDPISGHATLYWYRQILGQGPELLVQFQDESVVDDSQLPKDRFSAERLKGVDSTLKIQPAELGDSAMYLCASSQTSGIEEQFFGPGTRLTVL.

The chain is built from TRBV13 and TRBJ1-2; tentative D call: TRBD1 (6 bases). Germline values: CDR1 PRHDT, CDR2 FYEKMQ (reference sequence). V lost 5 bases and J 7 bases, leaving 14 bases between the germline ends. This CDR3 has 13 residues. Here the CDR3 DNA reads TGTGCCAGCAGCCCCCAGGGGAACGGTGGCTACACCTTC. This encodes CASSPQGNGGYTF.

The chain employs TRBV7-3 and TRBJ2-7; tentative D call: TRBD1 (7 bases). The germline V and J ends were trimmed by 4 bases and 7 bases, with 17 bases remaining between them. This CDR3 is 14 amino acids long. In germline, CDR1 is SGHTA, CDR2 FQGTGA. The CDR3 spells CASSSPRGVGEQYF. Written as DNA, the CDR3 is TGTGCCAGCAGCTCCCCCAGGGGGGTGGGGGAGCAGTACTTC.

This clone appeared a single time. The rearrangement links TRBV28 to TRBJ2-3, with D maybe TRBD2 (5 bases). The CDR3 is 16 residues long. Germline V gives CDR1 MDHEN, CDR2 SYDVKM. Trimming stripped 4 bases from V and 4 bases from J, with 18 bases between. The CDR3 DNA follows: TGTGCCAGCAGTTCACCAGCGGAACCTGCGGCAGATACGCAGTATTTT. This codes for CASSSPAEPAADTQYF.

The DNA for the CDR3 is TGTGCCAGTAGAATGACCGGACAGCAAGAGACCCAGTACTTC. Amino acid sequence: CASRMTGQQETQYF. This sequence joins TRBV19 and TRBJ2-5; D may be TRBD1 (6 bases). This CDR3 is built from 14 residues. Deletions cut 6 bases from V and 2 bases from J, with 13 bases between. Germline V lookup: CDR1 LNHDA, CDR2 SQIVND (reference sequence).

The genes are TRBV5-1 and TRBJ2-5; tentatively, D is TRBD1 (5 bases). The CDR3 extends over 14 amino acids. With 1 base removed from V and 5 bases from J, the gap between germline ends came to 12 bases. The germline gives CDR1 SGHRS, CDR2 YFSETQ. This CDR3 is CASSLSGAMETQYF. The CDR3 DNA sequence: TGCGCCAGCAGCTTGTCTGGGGCGATGGAGACCCAGTACTTC.

The rearrangement uses TRBV30 and TRBJ2-5; TRBD2 matches 13 bases. J lost 4 bases, V lost 2 bases, and 7 bases had no gene match. Per the germline V gene, CDR1 is GTSNPN and CDR2 is SVGIG (reference sequence). The CDR3 has 16 residues. The CDR3 DNA sequence: TGTGCCTGGAGTCCCGGCGGACTAGCGGGAGTAGAGACCCAGTACTTC. It yields the protein CAWSPGGLAGVETQYF.

The chain is built from TRBV6-4 and TRBJ2-3, with 11 bases fitting TRBD2. V gave up 6 bases and J gave up 4 bases; unmatched junction bases: 6. Germline V gives CDR1 MRHNA, CDR2 SNTAGT. This CDR3 has 15 residues. CDR3 in amino acids: CASSKLAGEADTQYF. CDR3 DNA sequence: TGTGCCAGCAGCAAACTAGCGGGAGAGGCAGATACGCAGTATTTT.

The chain is built from TRBV7-2 and TRBJ1-2, with D maybe TRBD1 (5 bases). V was clipped by 2 bases and J by 8 bases, with 12 bases between them. The CDR3 sequence is 13 residues long. Germline loops: CDR1 SGHTA, CDR2 FQGNSA. For the CDR3, the DNA is TGTGCCAGCAGCTTAAACCCTAGGGGCGGCTACACCTTC. This sequence encodes CASSLNPRGGYTF.

This clone was found once. This chain joins TRBV7-9 and TRBJ2-1, with TRBD2 matching 7 bases. The V and J ends lost 0 bases and 3 bases, in that order; junction bases with no gene match: 5. Germline CDR1 reads SEHNR; CDR2 reads FQNEAQ (reference sequence). The CDR3 contains 16 residues. The CDR3 DNA sequence: TGTGCCAGCAGCTTAGCGTTGAGCGGGAACTACAATGAGCAGTTCTTC. Its protein is CASSLALSGNYNEQFF.

The J gene is TRBJ2-7, the V gene TRBV9; TRBD2 aligns across 10 bases. The V gene's germline CDR1 is SGDLS and CDR2 YYNGEE. With 3 bases clipped from V and 7 bases from J, the junction kept 7 bases outside the gene matches. CDR3 size: 14 residues. CDR3 loop: CASSGNGTSEEQYF. CDR3 coding DNA: TGTGCCAGCAGCGGAAACGGGACTAGCGAAGAGCAGTACTTC.